This TCR beta chain comes out of a study of cytomegalovirus exposure and HLA in healthy donors (dated by TCRdb to the late 2010s). For context, the study as a whole: According to an earlier analysis of around 600 of the donors, about 180 million T cells yielded 90 million to 140 million unique TCR beta sequences and less than 300 Gb of sequence data. The later analysis used no new phenotypic data to find candidate immune exposures, relying instead on TCR beta sequences and their occurrence across donors. To predict cytomegalovirus infection status, the study brought together high-throughput TCR immunosequencing, statistical association of individual TCRs with disease status, and machine learning. A later genetic analysis took genome-wide SNP genotypes for about 60% of the roughly 670 donors and used that subset as a discovery cohort. Among over 350 genotyped donors of the cohort, an average of approximately 250,000 unique TCR beta nucleotide sequences were sequenced per donor, about a sixth of them non-productive. In an earlier analysis of more than 550 of the donors, high-throughput TCR beta sequencing was used to judge whether each TCR beta V gene segment behaved as functional or pseudogenic. Among the 398 genotyped donors, approximately 81% belonged to the genetic ancestry cluster associated with self-reported Caucasian donors. Roughly 300 gigabases of sequencing data and approximately 84 million unique TCR sequences were included in an early release covering 550 to 650 HLA-typed donors. Class I and class II HLA loci were covered by the typing at four-digit resolution. All discovery cohort repertoires had been generated using a single sequencing platform. Using immunosequencing, the study profiled T cell repertoires from 640 or so subjects and related those repertoires to cytomegalovirus serostatus. The number of typed donors differed by locus: about 629-640 for A, B, C, DRB1 and DQB1; 500 to 550 for DQA1; some 590 for DPA1; and about 450 for DPB1. Along with the approximately 700-subject first cohort, a separate validation cohort of about 110 different subjects was used. Because of strong linkage in the cohort, roughly five DR-DQ haplotypes were treated as single units for association and clustering. Donor age, sex, ethnicity and CMV serostatus were compiled together with the repertoire data. In a later analysis, previously published TCR beta repertoires from more than 500 donors were re-analyzed and high-resolution HLA genotyping was added so that TCR occurrence patterns could be studied. The study aimed to test whether cataloging public T cell receptors could reveal signatures of past pathogen exposure. Paper-wide results and their limitations: Compared with equally common non-associated chains, HLA-associated TCR beta chains in a later analysis were more clonally expanded and had lower generation probabilities. The classifier was reported to diagnose cytomegalovirus status with high specificity and sensitivity in both the original and validation cohorts. Sequencing depth was assumed to be roughly uniform across donors in the presence/absence analyses, though that assumption may not hold. A later analysis found that most CMV-associated TCR beta chains appeared HLA-restricted, with HLA associations seemingly driven largely by CMV exposure. The study gave a list of roughly 150 TCR beta chains associated with cytomegalovirus. A later genetic analysis reported fewer N-insertions in productive TCRs among donors in an Asian-associated ancestry cluster than the roughly 620-donor mean. At a false discovery rate of 0.05, a later analysis linked around 15,000 TCR beta sequences to specific HLA alleles. The authors suggested that the approach could potentially be extended to other disease states and immunological phenotypes. The sequencing pipeline was judged likely to have produced a cluster of highly shared sequence variants as a technical artifact. Because counts were too low, seventeen rarely observed V segments, including chromosome 9 orphons, were excluded from the earlier analysis of around 640 of the donors. In vitro tests confirmed that a few of the cytomegalovirus-associated TCR beta chains recognize cytomegalovirus antigens. Because some donors lacked HLA typing at each locus, the association tests relied only on the typed subset. A later analysis found that TCR association rates varied across HLA loci, with DRB1 alleles showing the most associated TCRs and HLA-C alleles the fewest. Most TCR sequences were seen in very few donors, while some public TCRs were found in many individuals. The only immune exposure information available for the cohort was CMV serostatus. When HLA alleles, especially DR and DQ, strongly co-occurred, TCR associations were difficult to assign to individual alleles. Several of the top co-occurrence clusters appeared to be linked to parvovirus B19, influenza, CMV and Epstein-Barr virus, according to a later analysis. In an earlier analysis of approximately 600 of the donors, most TCR beta V segments were observed in productive rearrangements about 87% or about 30% of the time, broadly matching IMGT annotations. The 87-base-pair reads could not distinguish some IMGT-functional V segments, including TRBV6-2 and TRBV6-3, so those segments were excluded. A further reported finding was that TCR beta sequences accurately predicted the HLA-A and HLA-B alleles for most subjects in the first cohort. A later genetic analysis associated a missense DCLRE1C variant with V-gene and J-gene trimming of TCR beta chains, and an independent cohort replicated the association. Linkage disequilibrium might explain the correlated functional status among segregating V segments, but an unknown experimental factor could not be ruled out. In this cohort, only TCR beta chains were sequenced, and detectable features were limited by the absence of alpha or paired-chain data.

There are 14 amino acids in the CDR3, from cysteine to phenylalanine inclusive. Only the CDR3 portion is preserved as DNA: 42 bases, with reading frame beginning at the first base. CDR1 MNHEY and CDR2 SVGAGI are derived from the germline V gene. The trim is 7 bases for V and 8 bases for J, with a gap of 18 bases between the germline ends. On this clone itself: Its antigen remains undetermined. Per-base quality was not reported, and no clone a single base away is much larger than it.

The cohort comprised around 700 healthy bone marrow donors. At the time of sampling, every cohort member was nominally healthy, though immune exposures that went unrecorded were likely present. The donor was CMV seropositive and was included in the group of some 290 seropositive cohort members. Every donor gave a peripheral blood sample, and the peripheral blood mononuclear cells from that sample were used for TCR beta sequencing. Genomic DNA was extracted from the blood cell samples with the Qiagen DNeasy Blood Extraction Kit. Library prep was done by the immunoSEQ multiplex PCR assay. For the multiplex PCR, a mixture combining 60 forward primers for TCR Vbeta segments and 13 reverse primers for TCR Jbeta segments was used. A multiplex PCR assay on genomic DNA amplified the CDR3 region of rearranged TCR beta genes. The amplified TCR beta libraries were sequenced on the Illumina HiSeq System as 87-base-pair reads. Per the original workflow: In a later analysis, roughly 80 million unique TCR beta chains were counted across the roughly 670 repertoires, and roughly 10 million of these chains were shared by at least two donors. A nearest-neighbor algorithm error-corrected the raw reads and collapsed the reads into unique sequences, merging closely related sequences to remove PCR and sequencing errors. CDR3 sequences were aligned to IMGT reference sequences to assign V, D and J gene segments. For a sequence to be retained, a match of at least six nucleotides to both a V gene segment and a J gene segment was required. Rearrangements were classified as productive when the CDR3 lacked stop codons and remained in frame with V and J, and all other rearrangements were classified as non-productive. Following IMGT convention, CDR3 was defined as the stretch from the second conserved V-encoded cysteine to the conserved J-encoded phenylalanine. In an earlier analysis of more than 550 of the donors, sequences lacking an unambiguous match to a single V gene segment were excluded. In an earlier analysis of 587 of the donors, V segments were called functional above 56.7% productive rearrangements and were called segregating when the between-donor standard deviation exceeded 5%. To diagnose cytomegalovirus status from the catalog of TCR beta chain sequences, a statistical classification framework was built. In a later analysis, TCR nucleotide sequences were compared against IMGT/GENE-DB human TR gene sequences so that V and J genes could be assigned. The TCRdist pipeline was used in a later analysis to assign CDR3 sequences and most-parsimonious VDJ recombination scenarios. In a later analysis, each TCR beta chain was defined by its CDR3 amino acid sequence together with its V-gene family, and reads without a unique V-gene family were excluded. To address suspected cross-contamination and a sequencing artifact, a later analysis removed 592 highly shared, low-generation-probability nucleotide sequences. A later analysis calculated a clonal expansion index for each public chain from normalized within-repertoire ranks of inferred template counts. A later analysis computed generation probabilities with a VDJ recombination model fitted to out-of-frame rearrangements, and checked the results against IGoR. A later analysis scored TCR-TCR, TCR-HLA and TCR-CMV co-occurrence with hypergeometric tests, applying a repertoire-size bias correction to TCR pairs. False discovery rates were estimated in a later analysis by permuting HLA or CMV assignments 20 times. In a later analysis, co-occurring TCRs were grouped using DBSCAN, and TCRdist sequence similarity was added for clustering within HLA-allele-positive subsets. Co-occurrence clustering excluded repertoires with fewer than 30,000 or more than 120,000 public chains, plus five with anomalous nucleotide sharing. Held by TCRdb, this immuneACCESS table contains in-frame sequences only and omits some clones. Under half of the omission traces to an unresolved V gene where checked; the cause of the rest is unknown. V and J calls and clone size come straight from that table; D and trimming were deduced from the DNA. Within this sample are fewer than 130,000 clones, with 50% to 65% of them counted one time only. The ten largest clones add up to about 3.8% of the sample.

The source of this sequence is a man aged 25 to 45 in good health and CMV-seropositive. Sequences were obtained from PBMCs. The chain is made from TRBV6-5 and TRBJ2-1; the D gene is possibly TRBD2, with 7 bases matching. The CDR3: CASTGSGGPYEQFF. The nucleotide sequence reads as follows: TGTGCCAGCACCGGTTCCGGGGGGCCGTATGAGCAGTTCTTC.